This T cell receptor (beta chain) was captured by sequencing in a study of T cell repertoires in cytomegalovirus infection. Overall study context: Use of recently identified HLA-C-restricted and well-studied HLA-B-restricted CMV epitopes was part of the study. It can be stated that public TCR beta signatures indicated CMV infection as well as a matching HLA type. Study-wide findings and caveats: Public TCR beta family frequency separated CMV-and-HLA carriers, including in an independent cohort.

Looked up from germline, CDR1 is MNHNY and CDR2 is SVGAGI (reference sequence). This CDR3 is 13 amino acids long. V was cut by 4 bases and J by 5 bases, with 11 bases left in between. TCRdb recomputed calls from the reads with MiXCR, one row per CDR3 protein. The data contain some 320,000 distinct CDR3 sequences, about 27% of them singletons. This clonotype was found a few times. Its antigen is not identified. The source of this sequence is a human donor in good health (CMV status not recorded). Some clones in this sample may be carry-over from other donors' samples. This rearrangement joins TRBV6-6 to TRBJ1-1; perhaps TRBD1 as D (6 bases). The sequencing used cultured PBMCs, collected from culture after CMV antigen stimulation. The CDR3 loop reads CASSSGATTEAFF. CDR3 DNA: TGTGCCAGCAGTTCGGGGGCTACGACTGAAGCTTTCTTT.